The entry that follows covers one T cell receptor beta chain sequence. This sample was included in a study of blood T cell repertoires in COVID-19. Whole-study context: Researchers got acute and convalescent COVID-19 samples from the United States, Italy and Spain. T cells, B-cell-depleted T cells, or PBMCs provided the cDNA or gDNA that served as material.

Original analysis: Using reference gene primer amplification, nucleated cell counts were estimated. Sequenced by immunoSEQ multiplex PCR; TCRdb stores in-frame clones only, minus some. Clone size and the V and J calls come from that table; the DNA yielded D and trimming. This sample carries 70,000 or so clones, 85% to 90% of them seen once, and the ten largest clones take around 6.7%. CDR1 and CDR2 (germline): LGHNA, YNFKEQ. The CDR3 length is 17 residues. V lost 4 bases and J lost 7; bases outside the gene matches: 13. Sequenced material: peripheral blood. The chain has TRBV4-2 and TRBJ2-2; 9 bases agree with TRBD1. The sequence was collected from a woman over 75 with active COVID-19. For the CDR3, the DNA is TGTGCCAGCAGCCGAAAAACGGGACAGGGATTCAACGGGGAGCTGTTTTTT. It is translated as CASSRKTGQGFNGELFF.